The following is a T cell receptor (beta chain) sequence with its context. Antigen specificity is unknown. These data belong to a study of T cell repertoires in cytomegalovirus infection. TCRdb passed the reads through MiXCR, listing each CDR3 protein once. Of 200,000 to 250,000 distinct CDR3 sequences in the sample, roughly 22% are singletons; the top ten hold about 20%. This CDR3 contains 14 residues. The germline CDR1 and CDR2 sequences are SGHDN and FVKESK. V shed 1 base and J shed 0 bases, with 7 bases lying between them. Study findings and constraints: CMV-specific TCR beta clonotypes restricted by HLA-C were the ones dominating the ex vivo response.

The chain has TRBV14 and TRBJ2-7; no definite D call. This TCR was recovered from a human donor in good health (CMV status not recorded). Some clones in this sample may be carry-over from other donors' samples. The sequenced sample was CD8+ T cells from PBMCs. CDR3 sequence reads: CASSQGPSSYEQYF. The CDR3 coding sequence is TGTGCCAGCAGCCAAGGTCCGAGCTCCTACGAGCAGTACTTC.